This T cell receptor (beta chain) was sequenced during a study of vaccination effects on CD4 cells after COVID-19. Across the study: At 16 days and at one week before vaccination, samples were given by two convalescent patients.

On this clone: Its cognate antigen is unknown.

Generated by immunoSEQ multiplex PCR, the TCRdb table keeps only in-frame clones and is missing some. The profile shows roughly 73,000 clones, 65% to 75% of them singletons. Sequencing in the ViraFEST assay came after antigen-specific CD4+ T cells had been expanded with viral peptide pools, which were used to stimulate PBMC. The culture ran for 9 to 11 days, and then CD4+ T cells were isolated. Sometime from March through December 2020, the person acquired a SARS-CoV-2 infection that PCR confirmed. Cultures received IL-2 medium that replaced half the medium on days 3 and 7. Study results and caveats: Among infection- and vaccine-induced clones, marked clonal contraction occurred late after vaccination.

Sequencing used CD4+ T cells from PBMCs cultured with HIV peptides, obtained before COVID-19 vaccination. Sample subset: HIV-1 Nef peptide pool negative control/reference culture. The clonotype comes from a human donor who had a prior SARS-CoV-2 infection.

Written as DNA, the CDR3 is TGTGCCAGCAGCCCCGTGGACGCGCGCAGAGGTACGCAGTATTTT. Translation: CASSPVDARRGTQYF. J is TRBJ2-3 and V is TRBV5-6; D unresolved. This CDR3 is built from 15 residues. Germline V gives CDR1 SGHDT, CDR2 YYEEEE. V shed 4 bases and J shed 8 bases, with 20 bases lying between them. Filled out from reference TRBV5-6 and TRBJ2-3, the complete variable domain reads DAGVTQSPTHLIKTRGQQVTLRCSPKSGHDTVSWYQQALGQGPQFIFQYYEEEERQRGNFPDRFSGHQFPNYSSELNVNALLLGDSALYLCASSPVDARRGTQYFGPGTRLTVL.